The text below deals with one T cell receptor beta chain. Its antigen remains unidentified. No per-base quality is available; no much larger clone lies one base away. In total, 630 or so healthy bone marrow donors made up the cohort. At the time of sampling, all cohort members were nominally healthy, though unrecorded immune exposures were likely present. The donor tested CMV seronegative, placing the donor among the roughly 400 seronegative members of the cohort. A peripheral blood sample was provided by each donor, and peripheral blood mononuclear cells were used for TCR beta sequencing. The Qiagen DNeasy Blood Extraction Kit was used to extract genomic DNA from the blood cell samples. This sample stems from a study of cytomegalovirus exposure and HLA in healthy donors listed by TCRdb under 2017. Regarding the research as a whole: An earlier analysis of roughly 570 of the donors reported approximately 260 Gb of sequence data and 117 million unique TCR beta sequences obtained from about 179 million T cells. On average, around 240,000 unique TCR beta nucleotide sequences were sequenced per donor among some 430 genotyped donors of the cohort, with roughly a sixth of those sequences being non-productive. The T cell repertoires of under 700 subjects were profiled by immunosequencing and related to cytomegalovirus serostatus. Because of strong linkage in the cohort, roughly five DR-DQ haplotypes were treated as single units for association and clustering. The study was designed to test whether signatures of past pathogen exposure could be identified by cataloging public T cell receptors. In a later genetic analysis, genome-wide SNP genotypes for about 65% of the roughly 670 donors were used, and that subset was treated as a discovery cohort. Typing coverage differed by locus: A, B, C, DRB1 and DQB1 were typed in roughly 629-630 donors, DQA1 in about 560, DPA1 in around 600, and DPB1 in roughly 470. About 310 gigabases of sequencing data and around 87 million unique TCR sequences were included in an early release covering several hundred HLA-typed donors. Of the roughly 400 genotyped donors, approximately 83% fell in the genetic ancestry cluster associated with self-reported Caucasian donors. Both class I and class II loci were covered by HLA typing, at four-digit resolution. A later analysis re-analyzed previously published TCR beta repertoires from approximately 700 donors and added high-resolution HLA genotyping to study TCR occurrence patterns. An earlier analysis of approximately 640 of the donors applied high-throughput TCR beta sequencing to assess whether each TCR beta V gene segment acted as functional or pseudogenic. A separate validation cohort of over a hundred different subjects was used in addition to the roughly 700-subject first cohort. Alongside the repertoire data, information on donor age, sex, ethnicity and CMV serostatus was compiled. High-throughput TCR immunosequencing, statistical association of individual TCRs with disease status, and machine learning were combined to predict cytomegalovirus infection status. All discovery cohort repertoires had been generated using a single sequencing platform. In the later analysis, no new phenotypic data were used to find candidate immune exposures; instead, reliance was placed on TCR beta sequences and their occurrence across donors. The full study reports these points: A total of about 180 TCR beta chains were listed by the study as associated with cytomegalovirus. For the cohort, immune exposure information was limited to CMV serostatus. Because the 87-base-pair reads could not distinguish some IMGT-functional V segments, including TRBV6-2 and TRBV6-3, those segments were excluded. In a later genetic analysis, fewer N-insertions in productive TCRs were reported among donors in an Asian-associated ancestry cluster than the approximately 670-donor mean. Most TCR sequences were seen in very few donors, while some public TCRs were found in many individuals. Linkage disequilibrium might explain the correlated functional status among segregating V segments, but an unknown experimental factor could not be ruled out. According to a later analysis, TCR association rates differed among HLA loci, with DRB1 alleles showing the most associated TCRs and HLA-C alleles showing the fewest. In both the original and validation cohorts, the classifier was reported to diagnose cytomegalovirus status with high specificity and sensitivity. The authors suggested that the approach could potentially be generalized to other disease states and immunological phenotypes. A later genetic analysis associated a missense DCLRE1C variant with V-gene and J-gene trimming of TCR beta chains, and an independent cohort replicated the association. At a false discovery rate of 0.05, a later analysis linked 15,000 to 20,000 TCR beta sequences to specific HLA alleles. Broadly in line with IMGT annotations, most TCR beta V segments showed up in productive rearrangements about 87% or about 30% of the time in an earlier analysis of some 590 of the donors. A later analysis reported that several top co-occurrence clusters appeared linked to parvovirus B19, influenza, CMV and Epstein-Barr virus. A further reported finding was that TCR beta sequences accurately predicted the HLA-A and HLA-B alleles for most subjects in the first cohort. Most CMV-associated TCR beta chains appeared to be HLA-restricted in a later analysis, and the HLA associations seemed to be driven largely by CMV exposure. In a later analysis, HLA-associated TCR beta chains were found to be more clonally expanded and to have lower generation probabilities than equally common non-associated chains. Because HLA typing was missing for some donors at each locus, association tests included only the typed subset. A few of the identified cytomegalovirus-associated TCR beta chains were confirmed in vitro to be specific for cytomegalovirus antigens. A cluster of highly shared sequence variants was judged likely to represent a technical artifact of the sequencing pipeline. When HLA alleles, especially DR and DQ, strongly co-occurred, TCR associations were difficult to assign to individual alleles. Sequencing depth was assumed to be roughly uniform across donors in the presence/absence analyses, though that assumption may not hold. Because counts were too low, roughly 16 rarely observed V segments, including chromosome 9 orphons, were excluded from the earlier analysis of roughly 580 of the donors. In this cohort, only TCR beta chains were sequenced, and detectable features were limited by the absence of alpha or paired-chain data.

The library was prepared using the immunoSEQ multiplex PCR assay. For the multiplex PCR, a mixture combining 60 forward primers for TCR Vbeta segments and 13 reverse primers for TCR Jbeta segments was used. Amplification of the CDR3 region of rearranged TCR beta genes was performed with a multiplex PCR assay on genomic DNA. On the Illumina HiSeq System, the amplified TCR beta libraries were sequenced as 87-base-pair reads. Processing in the source paper ran as follows. Across the 600 to 700 repertoires, a later analysis counted 80 million or so unique TCR beta chains, 8.5 million to 12 million of which were shared by at least two donors. To remove PCR and sequencing errors, raw reads were error-corrected and collapsed into unique sequences using a nearest-neighbor algorithm that merged closely related sequences. CDR3 sequences were aligned to IMGT reference sequences to assign V, D and J gene segments. Each retained sequence needed at least a six-nucleotide match to both a V gene segment and a J gene segment. Rearrangements were called productive when the CDR3 lacked stop codons and stayed in frame with V and J; all others were non-productive. CDR3 was defined by IMGT convention, running from the second conserved V-encoded cysteine to the conserved J-encoded phenylalanine. The earlier analysis of about 640 of the donors excluded any sequence lacking an unambiguous match to a single V gene segment. In an earlier analysis of 587 of the donors, a V segment was called functional when productive rearrangements were above 56.7%, and segregating when the standard deviation between donors exceeded 5%. A statistical classification framework was built for diagnosing cytomegalovirus status from the catalog of TCR beta chain sequences. V and J gene assignment, in a later analysis, came from comparing TCR nucleotide sequences with IMGT/GENE-DB human TR gene sequences. Using the TCRdist pipeline, a later analysis assigned CDR3 sequences along with most-parsimonious VDJ recombination scenarios. In a later analysis, every TCR beta chain was defined by the combination of its CDR3 amino acid sequence and its V-gene family, and reads without a unique V-gene family were dropped. In a later analysis, nearly 600 highly shared, low-generation-probability nucleotide sequences were removed to address suspected cross-contamination and a sequencing artifact. For each public chain, a later analysis derived a clonal expansion index from normalized ranks of inferred template counts within each repertoire. Generation probabilities in a later analysis came from a VDJ recombination model fitted to out-of-frame rearrangements, and those results were checked against IGoR. In a later analysis, TCR-TCR, TCR-HLA and TCR-CMV co-occurrence was scored with hypergeometric tests, and a repertoire-size bias correction was applied to TCR pairs. To estimate false discovery rates, a later analysis permuted the HLA or CMV assignments 20 times. In a later analysis, co-occurring TCRs were grouped using DBSCAN, with TCRdist sequence similarity added in when clustering inside HLA-allele-positive subsets. For co-occurrence clustering, repertoires with fewer than 30,000 or more than 120,000 public chains were excluded, along with roughly 5 repertoires with anomalous nucleotide sharing. Held by TCRdb, this immuneACCESS table contains in-frame sequences only and omits some clones. Under half of the omission traces to an unresolved V gene where checked; the cause of the rest is unknown. Clone size and V and J calls were adopted from that table, with D and trimming inferred from the DNA. The sample has 90,000 to 150,000 clones on record, roughly 70% of them singletons. The top ten clonotypes cover around 4% of the sample.

From its cysteine to its phenylalanine, the CDR3 spans 15 amino acids. The sequence is cut down to CDR3 DNA, 45 bases in frame from base 1. The germline V gene encodes CDR1 MDHEN and CDR2 SYDVKM. V loses 4 bases, J loses 1 base, and the germline ends lie 11 bases apart. The sequence derives from a woman aged 40 to 49 in good health and CMV-seronegative. The sequenced material came from PBMCs. The sequence links TRBV28 to TRBJ1-5, with the D gene not confidently named. The sequenced DNA is TGTGCCAGCAGTTATCTGGTAGTAAGCAATCAGCCCCAGCATTTT. This codes for CASSYLVVSNQPQHF.